A single sample gave rise to the 25 T cell receptor beta chains below, sequenced in a study of T cells in women clearing cervical HPV infection. Here immunoSEQ multiplex PCR was the method, and the copy in TCRdb shows in-frame clones only, minus some. The sample includes tens of thousands of clones. Sequenced input: blood buffy coat. Receptors originate from a woman aged 18-70 years with a cervical HPV16 infection that either progressed to CIN3+ or cleared (not recorded which).

In regard to this clone: The observed sequence ends 3 residues before the CDR3 terminus, with the missing tail filled in from the germline J gene. This CDR3 is also generated by other DNA sequences in the sample. The chain combines TRBV5-1 with TRBJ1-3; TRBD1 matches 8 bases. V was clipped by 2 bases and J by 0 bases; unmatched bases: 4. Germline loops: CDR1 SGHRS, CDR2 YFSETQ. The CDR3 covers 16 residues. CDR3: CASSLGDRSSGNTIYF. Incomplete CDR3 DNA: TGCGCCAGCAGCTTAGGGGACAGGAGCTCTGGAAACACC.

Regarding this clone: The read is 3 residues too short to cover the CDR3 end, so that end is filled in from the germline J gene. V usage is TRBV10-2 and J usage is TRBJ2-5; maybe TRBD2 (6 bases). The CDR3 sequence is 15 residues long. Germline-derived CDR1 and CDR2 are WSHSY and SAAADI. The ends were cut back, 5 bases at V and 2 bases at J, with 15 bases in the middle. The CDR3 reads CASSKLADHQETQYF. CDR3 bases read: TGCGCCAGCAGTAAATTAGCGGACCATCAAGAGACC.

CDR3 DNA (partial): TGTGCCATCAGTGAGGCAGGGCGGGGGCAGCCC. Its translation is CAISEAGRGQP. The whole CDR3 sequence is CAISEAGRGQPQHF. The chain combines TRBV10-3 with TRBJ1-5, with D possibly TRBD1 on 5 matching bases. Sequencing ends 3 residues short of the CDR3 end; the germline J gene provides the rest. CDR1 ENHRY and CDR2 SYGVKD come from the germline V gene. Trimming pared 2 bases from V and 7 bases from J, leaving 12 bases between. The CDR3 runs 14 residues.

With regard to this clone: The read terminates 3 residues before the CDR3 end, so the remaining end is supplied by the germline J gene. This chain connects TRBV2 to TRBJ2-7; possibly TRBD1 for D (6 bases). Germline-derived CDR1 and CDR2 are SNHLY and FYNNEI. The CDR3 loop spans 14 amino acids. The germline V and J ends were trimmed by 8 bases and 0 bases, with 14 bases remaining between them. The CDR3 sequence is CASRTDVTSYEQYF. Partial CDR3 DNA: TGTGCCAGCCGGACAGATGTCACCTCCTACGAG.

The CDR3: CASSERGGAPAEAFF. The sequenced part of the CDR3 DNA is TGTGCCAGCAGTGAAAGGGGGGGGGCCCCCGCTGAA. J is TRBJ1-1 and V is TRBV6-1, with D possibly TRBD1 on 6 matching bases. Read coverage stops 3 residues before the CDR3 terminus; the germline J gene supplies the remainder. This CDR3 has 15 residues. The V gene lost 2 bases and the J gene lost 6 bases, with 16 bases spanning the gap. From germline, CDR1 is MNHNS and CDR2 SASEGT.

Note on this clone: The sequenced fragment ends 3 residues before the CDR3 boundary, so the rest is inferred from the germline J gene. This chain joins TRBV7-3 and TRBJ2-3; D is unresolved. Trimming took off 3 bases at V and 0 bases at J, with 10 bases between the two ends. Germline V CDR1 and CDR2: SGHTA, FQGTGA. This CDR3 has 15 amino acids. This CDR3 is CASSFQDTSTDTQYF. The CDR3 bases that were read are TGTGCCAGCAGCTTCCAAGACACCAGCACAGATACG. The full variable domain, its missing parts supplied by reference TRBV7-3 and TRBJ2-3, is GAGVSQTPSNKVTEKGKYVELRCDPISGHTALYWYRQSLGQGPEFLIYFQGTGAADDSGLPNDRFFAVRPEGSVSTLKIQRTERGDSAVYLCASSFQDTSTDTQYFGPGTRLTVL.

With respect to this clone: The read ends 3 residues early relative to the CDR3; the germline J gene fills the gap. The J gene is TRBJ1-1, the V gene TRBV5-4; 7 bases line up with TRBD1. The V gene end was trimmed by 3 bases and the J gene end by 6 bases; junction bases not matched to a gene: 8. Looked up from germline, CDR1 is SGHNT and CDR2 is YYREEE (reference sequence). The CDR3 contains 14 residues. Here the CDR3 reads CASSWTTGKPEAFF. The covered CDR3 bases are TGTGCCAGCAGCTGGACGACAGGGAAGCCTGAA. Drawing the rest from reference TRBV5-4 and TRBJ1-1, the complete variable domain is ETGVTQSPTHLIKTRGQQVTLRCSSQSGHNTVSWYQQALGQGPQFIFQYYREEENGRGNFPPRFSGLQFPNYSSELNVNALELDDSALYLCASSWTTGKPEAFFGQGTRLTVV.

Details on this clone: Read coverage stops 3 residues before the CDR3 terminus; the germline J gene supplies the remainder. V usage is TRBV5-1 and J usage is TRBJ1-1; TRBD1 is a possible D gene (6 bases). The germline gives CDR1 SGHRS, CDR2 YFSETQ. Trimming pared 4 bases from V and 1 base from J, leaving 14 bases between. This CDR3 spans 15 amino acids. Partial CDR3 DNA: TGCGCCAGCAGCCGGGACGGACAGCCGAACACTGAA. Its translation: CASSRDGQPNTE. The full-length CDR3 reads as CASSRDGQPNTEAFF.

Concerning this clone itself: The observed sequence ends 3 residues before the CDR3 terminus, with the missing tail filled in from the germline J gene. The chain carries TRBV7-9 and TRBJ2-7, with a possible D match to TRBD2 (7 bases). In germline, CDR1 is SEHNR, CDR2 FQNEAQ (reference sequence). The V and J ends lost 1 base and 6 bases respectively, with 13 bases between them. There are 14 residues in the CDR3. This chain's CDR3 is CASSLGGGTPEQYF. Partial CDR3 DNA: TGTGCCAGCAGCTTAGGGGGAGGGACACCCGAG.

A remark on this clone: The CDR3 end falls 3 residues outside the read, so it is completed with the germline J gene. The chain employs TRBV14 and TRBJ2-7; 8 bases align to TRBD2. After removal of 1 base from V and 4 bases from J, the junction contained 6 bases not matched to a gene. CDR1 and CDR2 (germline): SGHDN, FVKESK. The CDR3 has 15 residues. CDR3: CASSQAGGAGYEQYF. The CDR3 bases that were read are TGTGCCAGCAGCCAAGCCGGGGGGGCCGGTTACGAG.

Notes on this clone: With the read ending 3 residues before the CDR3 end, the germline J gene is used to fill in that end. The rearrangement joins TRBV6-1 to TRBJ2-1; TRBD2 matches 7 bases. Germline CDR1 reads MNHNS; CDR2 reads SASEGT. Unmatched junction bases numbered 5, after V lost 2 bases and J lost 4 bases. The CDR3 is 15 residues long. The CDR3 bases that were read are TGTGCCAGCAGTGAAAGTGGGGGGGGATACAATGAG. Translating gives CASSESGGGYNE. The complete CDR3 sequence is CASSESGGGYNEQFF.

Remarks on this clone: The read gets to within 3 residues of the CDR3 end, and the germline J gene fills in the rest. The chain links TRBV18 to TRBJ1-1, with a possible D match to TRBD1 (5 bases). The CDR3 has 17 amino acids. The ends were cut back, 0 bases at V and 1 base at J, with 15 bases in the middle. Germline V gene lookup returns CDR1 KGHSH and CDR2 LQKENI. This CDR3 is CASSPPNGGLTNTEAFF. CDR3 DNA, as far as it was read: TGTGCCAGCTCACCACCGAACGGGGGACTTACGAACACTGAA.

Note on this clone: The CDR3 end falls 3 residues outside the read, so it is completed with the germline J gene. The chain carries TRBV5-1 and TRBJ1-2, with 10 nucleotides matching TRBD1. CDR1 is SGHRS, CDR2 YFSETQ, per germline. The V gene end was trimmed by 3 bases and the J gene end by 6 bases; junction bases not matched to a gene: 5. The CDR3 is made up of 14 amino acids. The covered CDR3 bases are TGCGCCAGCAGCTCCACCGGGACAGGGGATGGC. This codes for CASSSTGTGDG. The entire CDR3 protein reads CASSSTGTGDGYTF.

Concerning this clone itself: The CDR3 extends 3 residues past the end of the read, so its final part is completed from the germline J gene. The chain recombines TRBV5-1 with TRBJ2-5; D possibly corresponds to TRBD1 (6 bases). V lost 0 bases and J lost 4, with 13 bases in between. The CDR3 is made up of 15 amino acids. Germline V gene sequence: CDR1 SGHRS, CDR2 YFSETQ. The CDR3 loop reads CASSLDLGARETQYF. The covered CDR3 bases are TGCGCCAGCAGCTTGGACCTGGGGGCACGAGAGACC.

To note about this clone: The sequence runs out 3 residues before the end of the CDR3; the remainder is reconstructed from the germline J gene. The chain is built from TRBV14 and TRBJ2-7; the D is unclear. Trimming shortened V by 1 base and J by 2 bases, and 12 bases separated the two germline ends. The length of the CDR3 is 15 residues. Germline-derived CDR1 and CDR2 are SGHDN and FVKESK. The CDR3 reads CASSQGAGDTYEQYF. The part of the CDR3 DNA that was read is TGTGCCAGCAGCCAAGGAGCAGGCGATACCTACGAG.

Points on this clone: The CDR3 extends 3 residues past the end of the read, so its final part is completed from the germline J gene. V is TRBV20-1 and J is TRBJ2-3, with TRBD1 identical over 8 bases. The CDR3 consists of 13 residues. Germline CDR1 and CDR2: DFQATT and SNEGSKA (reference sequence). V was clipped by 5 bases and J by 5 bases; unmatched bases: 6. The sequenced part of the CDR3 DNA is TGCAGTGCTGCAGGACAGGGAGGAGATACG. Translating it yields CSAAGQGGDT. The entire CDR3 sequence reads CSAAGQGGDTQYF.

A word on this clone: The read is 3 residues too short to cover the CDR3 end, so that end is filled in from the germline J gene. The rearrangement uses TRBV5-1 and TRBJ1-2; D ambiguous. CDR3 length: 13 amino acids. The ends were cut back, 1 base at V and 0 bases at J, with 4 bases in the middle. The germline V gene has CDR1 SGHRS and CDR2 YFSETQ. The covered CDR3 bases are TGCGCCAGCAGCTTGCGGGCTAACTATGGC. This encodes CASSLRANYG. The full CDR3 protein is CASSLRANYGYTF.

With respect to this clone: The read stops 3 residues short of the end of the CDR3; the missing end is completed from the germline J gene. The chain employs TRBV7-2 and TRBJ2-3; 9 nucleotides line up with TRBD2. Germline CDR1 is SGHTA and CDR2 is FQGNSA. This CDR3 has 15 amino acids. Trimming cost V 6 bases and J 1 base; bases outside gene matches: 5. Here the CDR3 reads CASRNRLAGTDTQYF. The CDR3 bases that were read are TGTGCCAGCAGAAACCGACTAGCGGGCACAGATACG.

Remarks on this clone: One end of the junction does not line up with germline, which may come from a read error. The read terminates 3 residues before the CDR3 end, so the remaining end is supplied by the germline J gene. The V and J genes are TRBV18 and TRBJ2-1; 12 nucleotides agree with TRBD2. This CDR3 is built from 17 residues. The germline gives CDR1 KGHSH, CDR2 LQKENI. The CDR3 sequence: CASSPLAGGPSYNEQFF. The sequenced part of the CDR3 DNA is TGTGCCAGCTCCCCACTAGCGGGGGGTCCCTCCTACAATGAG.

As to this clone: The sequenced fragment ends 3 residues before the CDR3 boundary, so the rest is inferred from the germline J gene. V gene TRBV20-1 combines with J gene TRBJ2-1; 10 bases line up with TRBD2. Trimming removed 8 bases from V and 4 bases from J; junction bases left unmatched: 11. Germline CDR1 reads DFQATT; CDR2 reads SNEGSKA (reference sequence). The CDR3 has 15 amino acids. CDR3 region: CSPLVASGGYNEQFF. Incomplete CDR3 DNA: TGCAGTCCCTTAGTCGCTAGCGGGGGTTACAATGAG.

The covered CDR3 bases are TGTGCCAGCAGCCAAGACAGGTTCTACGAG. Translation: CASSQDRFYE. Given in full, the CDR3 is CASSQDRFYEQYF. The genes are TRBV5-6 and TRBJ2-7; a possible D gene is TRBD1 (6 bases). From the germline J gene comes the end of the CDR3, since the read stops 3 residues before it. The CDR3 has 13 amino acids. The germline V gene encodes CDR1 SGHDT and CDR2 YYEEEE. Trimming pared 4 bases from V and 3 bases from J, leaving 11 bases between.

In the case of this clone: One end of the junction is discordant with germline, which a read error may explain. The read finishes 3 residues shy of the CDR3 end, and the germline J gene is used to complete it. The V and J genes are TRBV20-1 and TRBJ1-1; no firm D call. Germline CDR1 and CDR2: DFQATT and SNEGSKA (reference sequence). The CDR3 loop spans 11 amino acids. The CDR3 is CSAKIYTEAFF. The CDR3 DNA, read in part, is TGCAGTGCTAAAATTTACACAGAA.

Worth noting for this clone: Coverage ceases 3 residues before the CDR3 finishes, and the germline J gene fills in the end. The chain has TRBV20-1 and TRBJ2-5; the match to TRBD1 covers 7 bases. V lost 6 bases and J lost 3; bases outside the gene matches: 10. CDR1 and CDR2 from the germline V gene are DFQATT and SNEGSKA (reference sequence). CDR3 size: 14 residues. The CDR3: CSALRGQPKETQYF. The DNA read from the CDR3 is TGCAGTGCCCTACGGGGACAGCCTAAAGAGACC.

CDR3 sequence reads: CSVVLVVLQTQYF. The part of the CDR3 DNA that was read is TGCAGCGTTGTACTAGTAGTCTTGCAGACC. This chain joins TRBV29-1 and TRBJ2-5; weak D call: TRBD2 (5 bases). The read halts 3 residues ahead of the CDR3 end, with the missing end drawn from the germline J gene. V dropped 4 bases and J dropped 6 bases, with 15 bases sitting between them. CDR3 length equals 13 residues. Germline V gives CDR1 SQVTM, CDR2 ANQGSEA.

A remark on this clone: A read error may produce the germline difference seen at one junction end. Sequencing ends 3 residues short of the CDR3 end; the germline J gene provides the rest. Other DNA sequences in this specimen translate into the identical CDR3. The chain is built from TRBV19 and TRBJ1-3; the D gene is possibly TRBD1 (5 bases). The CDR3 is made up of 14 amino acids. From germline, CDR1 is LNHDA and CDR2 SQIVND (reference sequence). This CDR3 reads CAGFMRGGGNTIYF. The DNA read from the CDR3 is TGTGCCGGCTTTATGAGGGGCGGTGGAAACACG.